This is a list of T cell receptor beta chains from one sample in a study of OX40 agonist ivuxolimab in advanced cancers. Only in-frame clones appear in the TCRdb table, and some are missing; sequencing was by immunoSEQ multiplex PCR. The table lists 70,000 to 90,000 clones, around nine tenths of them singletons. Sequences were derived from CD4+ or CD8+ T cells sorted from blood, sampled in a trial of the OX40 agonist ivuxolimab. Source of these receptors: an adult with an advanced solid tumor such as melanoma, head and neck, liver or kidney cancer. Both conserved end residues are part of each CDR3. D genes are given only for firm matches. Not every row has a clone size; where given, it reads once, few, many or a size class.

>TRBJ2-3|TRBV10-1|NA|NA
CASSVGTAGTDTQYF
TGCGCCAGCAGTGTTGGGACCGCGGGCACAGATACGCAGTATTTT
>TRBJ1-3|TRBV5-1|NA|once
CASSSSQGPGNTIYF
TGCGCCAGCAGCTCATCACAGGGCCCTGGAAACACCATATATTTT
>TRBJ2-5|TRBV13|NA|NA
CASSLAGLAQAVETQYF
TGTGCCAGCAGCTTAGCGGGGCTAGCGCAAGCAGTGGAGACCCAGTACTTC
>TRBJ2-5|TRBV5-1|TRBD2|NA
CASSGGRLAGAQETQYF
TGCGCCAGCAGTGGGGGTCGGCTAGCGGGAGCGCAAGAGACCCAGTACTTC
>TRBJ1-4|TRBV19|NA|NA
CASRQGTTNEKLFF
TGTGCCAGTAGGCAGGGAACGACTAATGAAAAACTGTTTTTT
>TRBJ2-2|TRBV18|NA|once
CASSPPGTATGELFF
TGTGCCAGCTCACCGCCCGGCACAGCCACCGGGGAGCTGTTTTTT
>TRBJ2-1|TRBV2|TRBD2|few
CASSEVSGGTYNEQFF
TGTGCCAGCAGTGAAGTGTCGGGAGGCACCTACAATGAGCAGTTCTTC
>TRBJ1-1|TRBV9|NA|NA
CASSGGLQNTEAFF
TGTGCCAGCAGCGGGGGACTCCAGAACACTGAAGCTTTCTTT
>TRBJ2-3|TRBV6-5|NA|NA
CASSYSRQLFTDTQYF
TGTGCCAGCAGTTACTCGCGGCAGCTATTCACAGATACGCAGTATTTT
>TRBJ2-3|TRBV2|NA|once
CASTPNPNTQYF
TGTGCCAGCACCCCGAACCCCAATACGCAGTATTTT
>TRBJ1-6|TRBV11-2|TRBD1|NA
CASSFGTGTSPLHF
TGTGCCAGCAGCTTTGGGACAGGGACTTCACCCCTCCACTTT
>TRBJ1-2|TRBV7-9|TRBD1|NA
CASSFSDGTGGLRGYTF
TGTGCCAGCAGCTTCTCCGACGGGACAGGGGGTTTAAGGGGCTACACCTTC
>TRBJ2-1|TRBV18|TRBD2|few
CASSKLAGGSISSYNEQFF
TGTGCCAGCTCAAAACTAGCGGGAGGATCAATAAGCTCCTACAATGAGCAGTTCTTC
>TRBJ1-3|TRBV9|NA|NA
CASSVGDSGNTIYF
TGTGCCAGCAGCGTAGGAGACAGTGGAAACACCATATATTTT
>TRBJ2-2|TRBV7-9|NA|NA
CASSLGSTNTGELFF
TGTGCCAGCAGCTTAGGCAGCACGAACACCGGGGAGCTGTTTTTT
>TRBJ2-7|TRBV5-1|NA|NA
CASSLAPTNYEQYF
TGCGCCAGCAGCTTGGCCCCTACAAACTACGAGCAGTACTTC
>TRBJ1-2|TRBV30|NA|NA
CASAQGNYGYTF
TGTGCCTCTGCCCAGGGGAACTATGGCTACACCTTC
>TRBJ2-3|TRBV5-1|NA|NA
CASSPSPTGDGTDTQYF
TGCGCCAGCAGCCCATCTCCGACAGGCGACGGCACAGATACGCAGTATTTT
>TRBJ2-7|TRBV18|TRBD2|once
CASSSQREYYYEQYF
TGTGCCAGCTCATCACAGCGGGAATACTACTACGAGCAGTACTTC
>TRBJ1-2|TRBV5-1|NA|NA
CASSPEANYGYTF
TGCGCCAGCAGCCCAGAAGCTAACTATGGCTACACCTTC
>TRBJ2-2|TRBV5-4|NA|NA
CASSSGPPVTNTGELFF
TGTGCCAGCAGCTCGGGACCCCCAGTGACGAACACCGGGGAGCTGTTTTTT
>TRBJ1-2|TRBV7-2|NA|NA
CASSSRQASNYGYTF
TGTGCCAGCAGCTCCAGACAGGCATCGAACTATGGCTACACCTTC
>TRBJ2-5|TRBV6-1|TRBD1|NA
CASTRGTGGIETQYF
TGTGCCAGCACCCGAGGGACAGGGGGCATAGAGACCCAGTACTTC
>TRBJ1-6|TRBV15|NA|few
CATSRDAPGNSPLHF
TGTGCCACCAGCAGAGACGCGCCGGGTAATTCACCCCTCCACTTT
>TRBJ2-1|TRBV5-1|TRBD2|NA
CASSLTGGSSYNEQFF
TGCGCCAGCAGCCTCACGGGGGGGAGCTCCTACAATGAGCAGTTCTTC
>TRBJ2-1|TRBV5-1|TRBD1|NA
CASSHQDRPSDNEQFF
TGCGCCAGCAGCCACCAGGACAGGCCCAGCGACAATGAGCAGTTCTTC
>TRBJ2-3|TRBV18|TRBD2|once
CASSPTWTSGSTDTQYF
TGTGCCAGCTCACCAACTTGGACTAGCGGAAGCACAGATACGCAGTATTTT
>TRBJ1-1|TRBV28|NA|NA
CASKSGKAFF
TGTGCCAGCAAATCAGGGAAAGCTTTCTTT
>TRBJ1-1|TRBV9|NA|few
CASTPNWGDTEAFF
TGTGCCAGCACTCCTAATTGGGGGGACACTGAAGCTTTCTTT
>TRBJ2-2|TRBV19|TRBD1|NA
CASRGTGLTGELFF
TGTGCCAGTAGGGGGACAGGCTTAACCGGGGAGCTGTTTTTT
>TRBJ2-6|TRBV6-5|NA|few
CASRRSSGANVLTF
TGTGCCAGCAGGAGATCGTCCGGGGCCAACGTCCTGACTTTC
>TRBJ2-1|TRBV7-2|TRBD2|NA
CASSLVAAGGAGEQFF
TGTGCCAGCAGCTTAGTCGCAGCGGGAGGTGCCGGTGAGCAGTTCTTC
>TRBJ2-7|TRBV9|TRBD2|NA
CASSAGLAGVGEQYF
TGTGCCAGCAGCGCGGGACTAGCGGGAGTTGGCGAGCAGTACTTC
>TRBJ2-7|TRBV5-4|TRBD2|NA
CASSFRLAGVHEQYF
TGTGCCAGCAGCTTTCGACTAGCGGGAGTCCACGAGCAGTACTTC
>TRBJ2-6|TRBV27|NA|NA
CASSPRFSGANVLTF
TGTGCCAGCAGTCCCCGGTTCTCTGGGGCCAACGTCCTGACTTTC